Shown below are 30 T cell receptor beta chains from a single sample sequenced in a study of spatial heterogeneity in lung cancer. Study conclusions and caveats: Tumors with more nonsynonymous mutations had more expanded intratumoral alpha and beta TCRs.

Described time point: sample taken at primary tumor resection. MiXCR, applied by TCRdb to the 5' RACE reads, yields one record per CDR3 protein. The data hold approximately 6,800 distinct CDR3 sequences, with roughly 13% observed a single time. No antigen is known for these receptors. Material: lung tumor tissue, obtained at surgery. The receptors derive from a male donor with early-stage non-small cell lung cancer.

On this clonotype itself: Being off target in a library aimed at alpha chains, this beta chain has a size of little meaning. The chain combines TRBV12-3 or TRBV12-4 with TRBJ2-7; 7 bases are shared with TRBD2. The trim removed 6 bases at V and 5 bases at J, leaving 4 bases unmatched. The CDR3 is 12 amino acids. The CDR3, as DNA: TGTGCCAGCAGCTTGACTAGCCACGAGCAGTACTTC. It is translated as CASSLTSHEQYF.

In the case of this clonotype: This beta chain slipped into a library made for alpha chains as a stray read, so its size is not meaningful. This rearrangement joins TRBV2 to TRBJ2-2; 10 positions agree with TRBD2. Germline loops: CDR1 SNHLY, CDR2 FYNNEI. Unmatched junction bases numbered 4, after V lost 7 bases and J lost 5 bases. This CDR3 is built from 14 residues. The CDR3 DNA reads TGTGCCAGCACCACGGGACTAGCGACCGGGGAGCTGTTTTTT. It specifies CASTTGLATGELFF.

To note about this clonotype: An end of the junction differs from the germline gene, which may be a read error. A library prepared for alpha chains yielded this beta chain as an off-target read; its size is of little meaning. This sequence joins TRBV20-1 and TRBJ2-3; tentatively, D is TRBD1 (7 bases). The V gene's germline CDR1 is DFQATT and CDR2 SNEGSKA (reference sequence). This CDR3 has 13 residues. CDR3 loop: CSGGGAETETQYF. The CDR3, as DNA: TGCAGCGGAGGGGGCGCGGAAACAGAAACGCAGTATTTT.

Of note for this clonotype: Since it is a stray read in a library aimed at alpha chains, this beta chain has a size that is not meaningful. This sequence joins TRBV5-1 and TRBJ2-3, with D perhaps matching TRBD2 (6 bases). CDR3 length: 16 residues. The V end was cut by 4 bases, the J end by 0 bases, with 15 bases between. The germline CDR1 and CDR2 sequences are SGHRS and YFSETQ. The CDR3 reads CASSPGPGGSTDTQYF. The CDR3 DNA follows: TGCGCCAGCAGCCCGGGTCCCGGGGGAAGCACAGATACGCAGTATTTT. Complete variable domain (other parts from reference TRBV5-1 and TRBJ2-3): KAGVTQTPRYLIKTRGQQVTLSCSPISGHRSVSWYQQTPGQGLQFLFEYFSETQRNKGNFPGRFSGRQFSNSRSEMNVSTLELGDSALYLCASSPGPGGSTDTQYFGPGTRLTVL.

By share, this clonotype ranks as medium-sized (0.01 to 0.1%). This beta chain is an unintended read in a library built for alpha chains; its size means little. CDR3 nucleotides: TGTGCCAGCACCGATACAGGAGGGGCTTTCTTT. Its protein product is CASTDTGGAFF. This rearrangement joins TRBV6-2 or TRBV6-3 to TRBJ1-1; TRBD1 might be the D (5 bases). Between the trimmed V and J ends, which lost 7 bases and 11 bases, there was a span of 14 bases. Looked up from germline, CDR1 is MNHEY and CDR2 is SVGEGT. CDR3 size: 11 residues.

Notes on this clonotype: Since it is a stray read in a library aimed at alpha chains, this beta chain has a size that is not meaningful. This chain joins TRBV14 and TRBJ2-7; a weak D match, TRBD2 (7 bases). This CDR3 region has 15 residues. The ends were cut back, 3 bases at V and 2 bases at J, with 14 bases in the middle. CDR1 is SGHDN, CDR2 FVKESK, per germline. In nucleotides, the CDR3 is TGTGCCAGCAGCCACGGGGGGCAGGGTACCTACGAGCAGTACTTC. This encodes CASSHGGQGTYEQYF.

This clonotype has at least ten counts. In a library made to pick up alpha chains, this beta chain is a stray read with a size that means little. The chain recombines TRBV2 with TRBJ2-7, with D perhaps TRBD1 (6 bases). Germline V gene sequence: CDR1 SNHLY, CDR2 FYNNEI. The CDR3 runs to 13 residues. The germline V and J ends were trimmed by 5 bases and 6 bases, with 14 bases remaining between them. Written as DNA, the CDR3 is TGTGCCAGCAGTAATCAGGCCAGGGGCGAGCAGTACTTC. This translates into CASSNQARGEQYF.

This clonotype was picked up many times. This beta chain is off target for a library built for alpha chains, so its abundance means little. This sequence joins TRBV6-1 and TRBJ1-1, with D hard to call. The CDR3 spans 14 residues. V lost 4 bases to trimming and J lost 0 bases, with 9 bases between them. Looked up from germline, CDR1 is MNHNS and CDR2 is SASEGT. CDR3 bases: TGTGCCAGCAGTGGGGCCCCGGTGAACACTGAAGCTTTCTTT. It encodes CASSGAPVNTEAFF.

This clonotype was found a few times. Relative to the germline gene, one junction end is altered; a read error may explain this. Within a library made for alpha chains, this beta chain is off target, and its count is uninformative. The chain has TRBV30 and TRBJ2-3, with no clear D. This CDR3 spans 14 amino acids. CDR1 GTSNPN and CDR2 SVGIG come from the germline V gene (reference sequence). The chain's CDR3 is CTWRNRARTDTQYF. CDR3 sequence (DNA): TGTACCTGGCGGAATAGAGCCCGCACAGATACGCAGTATTTT.

This clonotype was detected many times. This beta chain is a stray sequence in a library constructed for alpha chains; its clone size is not meaningful. This rearrangement joins TRBV20-1 to TRBJ2-7; 10 nucleotides align to TRBD2. Germline CDR1 and CDR2: DFQATT and SNEGSKA (reference sequence). The ends lost 2 bases at V and 2 bases at J; junction bases unmatched: 3. The CDR3 runs to 14 residues. In DNA, the CDR3 is TGCAGTGCTAGACAGCGGGAGGGTGCCTACGAGCAGTACTTC. Translation: CSARQREGAYEQYF.

This clonotype was found many times. This beta chain is an off-target read within a library intended for alpha chains, so its frequency means little. V is TRBV9 and J is TRBJ1-4; D is perhaps TRBD1 (5 bases). Germline CDR1 is SGDLS and CDR2 is YYNGEE. Between the trimmed V and J ends, which lost 0 bases and 7 bases, there was a span of 16 bases. The CDR3 spans 16 residues. This CDR3 reads CASSVGLTVGTEKLFF. The CDR3 coding sequence is TGTGCCAGCAGCGTAGGTCTGACCGTTGGGACTGAAAAACTGTTTTTT.

Many counts were recorded for this clonotype. This beta chain is a stray sequence in a library constructed for alpha chains; its clone size is not meaningful. The V gene is TRBV29-1, the J gene TRBJ2-7; the D is unclear. The germline V gene has CDR1 SQVTM and CDR2 ANQGSEA. The length of the CDR3 is 13 residues. Trimming left V 2 bases short and J 0 bases short, with 8 bases between. CDR3 DNA: TGCAGCGTTGAAATCGCGAGCTCCTACGAGCAGTACTTC. Translating it yields CSVEIASSYEQYF.

Judged by abundance, this clonotype is medium-sized. Since it is a stray read in a library aimed at alpha chains, this beta chain has a size that is not meaningful. The rearrangement links TRBV10-2 to TRBJ1-1, with D perhaps matching TRBD1 (5 bases). Trimming removed 6 bases at V and 1 base at J, with 12 bases between. The CDR3 is 14 amino acids. CDR1 and CDR2 from the germline V gene are WSHSY and SAAADI. DNA for the CDR3: TGCGCCAGCAGGCCTAGCGGGGCGAACACTGAAGCTTTCTTT. Its translation is CASRPSGANTEAFF.

In this sample, this clonotype is medium-sized (0.01 to 0.1%). This beta chain turned up in a library designed for alpha chains; as an off-target read, its abundance says little. This rearrangement joins TRBV7-9 to TRBJ1-5; D remains ambiguous. The germline V gene has CDR1 SEHNR and CDR2 FQNEAQ (reference sequence). The CDR3 runs 13 residues. V lost 1 base and J 5 bases, leaving 6 bases between the germline ends. CDR3: CASSLEVDQPQHF. CDR3 in DNA: TGTGCCAGCAGCTTAGAGGTGGATCAGCCCCAGCATTTT.

This clonotype occurred a few times. This beta chain is a stray sequence in a library constructed for alpha chains; its clone size is not meaningful. The chain carries TRBV5-4 and TRBJ2-1; TRBD2 agrees at 7 bases. Per the germline V gene, CDR1 is SGHNT and CDR2 is YYREEE (reference sequence). V dropped 3 bases and J dropped 4; count of bases not matched to a gene: 10. The CDR3 extends over 16 amino acids. The CDR3 is CASSWTRGGGYNEQFF. The CDR3 bases are TGTGCCAGCAGCTGGACTCGGGGCGGGGGTTACAATGAGCAGTTCTTC. Filled out from reference TRBV5-4 and TRBJ2-1, the complete variable domain reads ETGVTQSPTHLIKTRGQQVTLRCSSQSGHNTVSWYQQALGQGPQFIFQYYREEENGRGNFPPRFSGLQFPNYSSELNVNALELDDSALYLCASSWTRGGGYNEQFFGPGTRLTVL.

This clonotype was recorded at least ten times. The library was designed around alpha chains, so this beta chain is a stray read whose abundance carries little weight. This chain joins TRBV5-1 and TRBJ2-1, with D tentatively TRBD2 (5 bases). V lost 4 bases and J 4 bases, leaving 12 bases between the germline ends. CDR1 and CDR2 (germline): SGHRS, YFSETQ. The CDR3 runs 14 residues. CDR3 loop: CASSPQLVYNEQFF. CDR3 DNA sequence: TGCGCCAGCAGCCCGCAACTAGTGTACAATGAGCAGTTCTTC.

This clonotype has ten or more counts. Within a library made for alpha chains, this beta chain is off target, and its count is uninformative. The chain couples TRBV29-1 to TRBJ2-5; the D gene could be TRBD1 or TRBD2 (6 bases each). The V gene lost 4 bases and the J gene lost 5 bases, with 11 bases spanning the gap. There are 12 residues in the CDR3. Germline loops: CDR1 SQVTM, CDR2 ANQGSEA. CDR3 amino acids: CSVVRGGETQYF. Written as DNA, the CDR3 is TGCAGCGTTGTCAGGGGAGGCGAGACCCAGTACTTC.

Ten or more counts support this clonotype. This beta chain is a stray read from a library made for alpha chains; its abundance is not meaningful. The chain carries TRBV11-2 and TRBJ2-2; TRBD2 is a possible D gene (6 bases). Germline V gene data show CDR1 as SGHAT and CDR2 as FQNNGV. This CDR3 is 16 amino acids long. V was clipped by 4 bases and J by 7 bases, with 19 bases between them. The CDR3 spells CASSSYSTSYGGELFF. The CDR3 bases are TGTGCCAGCAGCTCATATAGCACTAGCTACGGCGGGGAGCTGTTTTTT.

This clonotype was picked up many times. This beta chain appears as a stray read in a library generated for alpha chains; its size is not informative. V is TRBV5-1 and J is TRBJ2-1; TRBD2 is a possible D gene (6 bases). CDR1 and CDR2 (germline): SGHRS, YFSETQ. V gave up 2 bases and J gave up 5 bases, with 14 bases separating them. The CDR3 is made up of 15 amino acids. The CDR3 sequence is CASSFAGPENNEQFF. The CDR3 DNA follows: TGCGCCAGCAGCTTCGCGGGGCCCGAAAACAATGAGCAGTTCTTC.

This clonotype came up a few times. The library was designed around alpha chains, so this beta chain is a stray read whose abundance carries little weight. The chain combines TRBV30 with TRBJ2-3, with TRBD2 matching over 10 bases. V lost 2 bases and J lost 4; bases outside the gene matches: 6. Per germline, CDR1 GTSNPN and CDR2 SVGIG (reference sequence). The CDR3 contains 15 residues. The CDR3 DNA is TGTGCCTGGAGTCCCGGGACTAGCGCGGCAGATACGCAGTATTTT. Its translation: CAWSPGTSAADTQYF.

This clonotype was recorded a few times. This beta chain lies outside the target of a library built for alpha chains; its clone size means little. The chain joins TRBV5-1 to TRBJ2-7, with a weak D call TRBD1 (6 bases). CDR1 and CDR2 from the germline V gene are SGHRS and YFSETQ. The CDR3 extends over 12 amino acids. Trimming took off 4 bases at V and 5 bases at J, with 10 bases between the two ends. CDR3 DNA: TGCGCCAGCAGCATGGACAGCCACGAGCAGTACTTC. This sequence encodes CASSMDSHEQYF.

This clonotype was seen many times. Found in a library prepared for alpha chains, this beta chain is an off-target read, and its abundance has little meaning. The V gene is TRBV7-9, the J gene TRBJ1-1; weak D call: TRBD1 (6 bases). V was pared by 1 base and J by 9 bases, with 9 bases between. The V gene's germline CDR1 is SEHNR and CDR2 FQNEAQ (reference sequence). The CDR3 is 12 residues long. CDR3 coding DNA: TGTGCCAGCAGCTTAGGGGACACAAAAGCTTTCTTT. Protein sequence: CASSLGDTKAFF.

Within the sample, this clonotype is medium-sized. This beta chain was picked up by a library intended for alpha chains and is off target, so its count carries little meaning. The rearrangement uses TRBV18 and TRBJ2-1; unclear D gene. Trimming pared 4 bases from V and 7 bases from J, leaving 11 bases between. From germline, CDR1 is KGHSH and CDR2 LQKENI. This CDR3 is 13 amino acids long. The CDR3 spells CASSLIQENEQFF. CDR3 nucleotides: TGTGCCAGCTCACTCATACAAGAGAATGAGCAGTTCTTC.

This clonotype was seen more than once but under ten times. The size of this beta chain means little, since it is a stray read in a library made for alpha chains. The rearrangement joins TRBV9 to TRBJ2-1, with a tentative D call TRBD2 (6 bases). The CDR3 totals 15 residues. Deletions cut 0 bases from V and 2 bases from J, with 9 bases between. CDR1 is SGDLS and CDR2 is YYNGEE in the germline V gene. DNA for the CDR3: TGTGCCAGCAGCGTAGGGGGGGACCCCTACAATGAGCAGTTCTTC. Translating gives CASSVGGDPYNEQFF.

This clonotype occurred many times. This beta chain slipped into a library made for alpha chains as a stray read, so its size is not meaningful. V gene TRBV29-1 combines with J gene TRBJ1-1; D is uncertain. CDR1 and CDR2 (germline): SQVTM, ANQGSEA. The CDR3 is 14 residues long. The ends were cut back, 4 bases at V and 0 bases at J, with 12 bases in the middle. DNA for the CDR3: TGCAGCGTTGCCTTTGACACCCTGAACACTGAAGCTTTCTTT. Its translation: CSVAFDTLNTEAFF.

Details on this clonotype: This beta chain slipped into a library made for alpha chains as a stray read, so its size is not meaningful. This chain uses TRBV11-2 with TRBJ2-7; maybe TRBD2 (5 bases). The CDR3 length is 15 residues. V was cut by 0 bases and J by 2 bases, with 11 bases left in between. Germline CDR1 and CDR2: SGHAT and FQNNGV. CDR3 residues: CASSLEVGATYEQYF. The CDR3 DNA reads as TGTGCCAGCAGCTTAGAAGTGGGAGCGACCTACGAGCAGTACTTC.

This clonotype is termed medium-sized. This beta chain lies outside the target of a library built for alpha chains; its clone size means little. The chain uses TRBV18 and TRBJ1-1; D gene ambiguous. The ends were cut back, 1 base at V and 0 bases at J, with 0 bases in the middle. Per the germline V gene, CDR1 is KGHSH and CDR2 is LQKENI. CDR3 size: 12 residues. The CDR3 coding sequence is TGTGCCAGCTCACCACTGAACACTGAAGCTTTCTTT. It yields the protein CASSPLNTEAFF. Variable domain in full (rest from reference TRBV18 and TRBJ1-1): NAGVMQNPRHLVRRRGQEARLRCSPMKGHSHVYWYRQLPEEGLKFMVYLQKENIIDESGMPKERFSAEFPKEGPSILRIQQVVRGDSAAYFCASSPLNTEAFFGQGTRLTVV.

This clonotype was recorded at least ten times. This beta chain came through as a stray read in a library set up for alpha chains, and its size says little. V is TRBV18 and J is TRBJ1-2; no definite D call. Trimming shortened V by 3 bases and J by 0 bases, and 2 bases separated the two germline ends. Germline CDR1 is KGHSH and CDR2 is LQKENI. The CDR3 extends over 12 amino acids. CDR3 DNA: TGTGCCAGCTCACCCGCTAACTATGGCTACACCTTC. It translates to CASSPANYGYTF.

Comment on this clonotype: The library was built for alpha chains, so this beta chain is an off-target read and its size means little. V is TRBV12-3 or TRBV12-4 and J is TRBJ2-1; 8 positions match TRBD1. Losses at the gene ends were 6 bases for V and 7 bases for J; bases not matched to a gene: 11. This CDR3 comprises 15 residues. CDR3 nucleotide sequence: TGTGCCAGCAGACGAAAGACAGGGGTTAATAATGAGCAGTTCTTC. The encoded protein is CASRRKTGVNNEQFF.

This clonotype appeared many times. Being off target in a library aimed at alpha chains, this beta chain has a size of little meaning. V and J are TRBV29-1 and TRBJ1-1; D ambiguous. Germline V gene sequence: CDR1 SQVTM, CDR2 ANQGSEA. V dropped 6 bases and J dropped 5 bases, with 7 bases sitting between them. The CDR3 runs 10 residues. CDR3 coding DNA: TGCAGCGTACTTTTGACTGAAGCTTTCTTT. Translating it yields CSVLLTEAFF.